A selection of T cell receptor beta chains follows, all from one sample in a study of CD8+ T cells in alopecia areata. The protocol was immunoSEQ multiplex PCR, while the TCRdb copy is restricted to in-frame clones and leaves out a portion. The sample includes approximately 200,000 clones, roughly 50% of them seen just once. Here the sequenced sample was CD4+ T cells sorted from blood, taken at week 24, from a patient treated with tofacitinib. All receptors derive from a human donor with alopecia areata. Each CDR3 is given with its conserved first and last residue. The D gene is left open where the match is weak. Rows may omit the clone size; those that give it use once, few, many or a size class.

d_call	clone_size	v_call	j_call	cdr3_aa	cdr3_nt
NA	NA	TRBV7-2	TRBJ2-7	CASSFQTGAYEQYF	TGTGCCAGCAGCTTTCAGACAGGAGCCTACGAGCAGTACTTC
NA	NA	TRBV29-1	TRBJ1-1	CSVEGTPNTEAFF	TGCAGCGTTGAGGGCACCCCGAACACTGAAGCTTTCTTT
TRBD2	NA	TRBV4-3	TRBJ2-5	CASSQGGLAGVQETQYF	TGCGCCAGCAGCCAAGGGGGACTAGCGGGAGTACAAGAGACCCAGTACTTC
TRBD2	NA	TRBV2	TRBJ2-1	CASSLLAGGPSSYNEQFF	TGTGCCAGCAGTTTACTAGCGGGGGGCCCTAGCTCCTACAATGAGCAGTTCTTC
NA	NA	TRBV7-6	TRBJ2-5	CASSLSNQETQYF	TGTGCCAGCAGCCTTAGTAACCAAGAGACCCAGTACTTC
NA	once	TRBV7-6	TRBJ2-7	CASSLSPVPSYEQYF	TGTGCCAGCAGCTTATCCCCGGTCCCTAGTTACGAGCAGTACTTC
NA	NA	TRBV6-1	TRBJ1-2	CASSEAFHTNYGYTF	TGTGCCAGCAGTGAAGCTTTTCACACGAACTATGGCTACACCTTC
NA	NA	TRBV18	TRBJ1-2	CASSPPGVQGNYGYTF	TGTGCCAGCTCACCACCGGGAGTACAGGGAAACTATGGCTACACCTTC
NA	NA	TRBV5-1	TRBJ2-5	CASSLAGETQYF	TGCGCCAGCAGCTTGGCCGGGGAGACCCAGTACTTC
TRBD1	NA	TRBV4-3	TRBJ1-2	CASSPRQGYYGYTF	TGCGCCAGCAGCCCTCGACAGGGCTACTATGGCTACACCTTC
NA	NA	TRBV10-3	TRBJ2-5	CAIRGKGDETQYF	TGTGCCATCAGAGGTAAAGGGGACGAGACCCAGTACTTC
TRBD1	NA	TRBV5-1	TRBJ1-5	CASSRWTGRDQPQHF	TGCGCCAGCAGCCGCTGGACAGGGCGGGATCAGCCCCAGCATTTT
NA	NA	TRBV30	TRBJ2-6	CAWSPLGGANVLTF	TGTGCCTGGAGTCCCCTAGGTGGGGCCAACGTCCTGACTTTC